This T cell receptor beta chain was profiled in a study of shared clonotypes between healthy human individuals. Study as a whole: A few men and two women, aged 18 to 49, were donors. Broader study findings: Only blood was sampled, and tissue TCR repertoires likely differ from blood ones. Memory subsets had estimated richness that was generally smaller than that of naive subsets.

CDR3 size: 13 residues. The ends were cut back, 5 bases at V and 7 bases at J, with 9 bases in the middle. Germline V gene lookup returns CDR1 SGHDN and CDR2 FVKESK. Each replicate PCR on the sorted subsets used 200 to 250 ng DNA (around 30,000 T cell genomes). The table came from immunoSEQ multiplex PCR; TCRdb's copy has only in-frame clones and leaves some out. The table shows a few million clones, with around nine tenths occurring only once. With regard to this clone: Its specificity is not known.

This clonotype was obtained from a man aged 18 to 35 in good health. Sequences were obtained from naive CD4+ T cells sorted from blood. As for subset: CD45RA+ positively selected. The chain uses TRBV14 and TRBJ1-6; D is unclear. The CDR3 coding sequence is TGTGCCAGCAGCTTACGGCTAAATTCACCCCTCCACTTT. Its translation: CASSLRLNSPLHF.